The source of this T cell receptor beta chain is a study of OX40 agonist ivuxolimab in advanced cancers. Study-wide background: Ivuxolimab was administered intravenously to patients at 0.01 to 10 mg/kg every 2 weeks. Study-level results: Both blood CD4+ and CD8+ T cells showed clonal growth by week 6 at 0.1 to 3.0 mg/kg.

TCRdb keeps only in-frame clones here, not all; method: immunoSEQ multiplex PCR. The table has 30,000 to 35,000 clones, about 76% seen once. The CDR3 contains 16 residues. This clone came up once. What it binds is unknown. Sample: CD4+ or CD8+ T cells sorted from blood, taken in a trial of the OX40 agonist ivuxolimab. V gene TRBV21-1 combines with J gene TRBJ1-2. TRBV21-1 is labeled a pseudogene. This TCR derives from an adult with an advanced solid tumor such as melanoma, head and neck, liver or kidney cancer. The CDR3: CASSKGGSLSHYGYTF. As DNA, the CDR3 is TGTGCCAGCAGCAAAGGGGGAAGCCTCTCACACTATGGCTACACCTTC.